These 2 T cell receptor beta chains were sequenced from one sample in a study of T cell changes during pregnancy in multiple sclerosis. The protocol was immunoSEQ multiplex PCR, while the TCRdb copy is restricted to in-frame clones and leaves out a portion. The data contain tens of thousands of clones, approximately 92% of them singletons. This sample comprised peripheral blood, obtained after pregnancy. The source of these receptors is a female donor with multiple sclerosis, enrolled in a pregnancy study.

Concerning this clone itself: Its ends do not fully match the called genes, so a read error is possible. The J gene is TRBJ2-7, the V gene TRBV7-3; TRBD2 is a possible D gene (5 bases). The CDR3 is 15 residues long. Germline V gene sequence: CDR1 SGHTA, CDR2 FQGTGA. The CDR3 DNA is TGTGCCAGCAGCCTAACACCGGGGTCGGCCTACGAGCAGTACTTC. It is translated as CASSLTPGSAYEQYF.

This chain connects TRBV11-3 to TRBJ1-1; 12 bases match TRBD1. Trimming took 6 bases from V and 0 from J; bases not matched to a gene: 5. CDR1 and CDR2 (germline): SGHNT, YENEEA. The CDR3 loop spans 16 amino acids. The CDR3 region has the DNA TGTGCCAGCAGTCCCGGGACAGGGGGCCTGAACACTGAAGCTTTCTTT. It yields the protein CASSPGTGGLNTEAFF.